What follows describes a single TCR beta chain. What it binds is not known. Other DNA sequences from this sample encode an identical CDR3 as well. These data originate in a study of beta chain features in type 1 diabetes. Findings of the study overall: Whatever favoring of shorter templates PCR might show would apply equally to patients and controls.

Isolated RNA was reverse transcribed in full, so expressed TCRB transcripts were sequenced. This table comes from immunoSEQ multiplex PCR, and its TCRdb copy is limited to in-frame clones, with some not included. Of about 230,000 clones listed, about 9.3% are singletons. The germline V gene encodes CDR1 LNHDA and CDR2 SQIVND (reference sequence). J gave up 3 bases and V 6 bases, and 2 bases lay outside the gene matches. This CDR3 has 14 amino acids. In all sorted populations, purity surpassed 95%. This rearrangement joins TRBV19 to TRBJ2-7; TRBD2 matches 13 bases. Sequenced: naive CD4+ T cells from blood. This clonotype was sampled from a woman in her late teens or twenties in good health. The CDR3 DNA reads TGTGCCAGTAGCCGGACTAGCGGGAGCTACGAGCAGTACTTC. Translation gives CASSRTSGSYEQYF.